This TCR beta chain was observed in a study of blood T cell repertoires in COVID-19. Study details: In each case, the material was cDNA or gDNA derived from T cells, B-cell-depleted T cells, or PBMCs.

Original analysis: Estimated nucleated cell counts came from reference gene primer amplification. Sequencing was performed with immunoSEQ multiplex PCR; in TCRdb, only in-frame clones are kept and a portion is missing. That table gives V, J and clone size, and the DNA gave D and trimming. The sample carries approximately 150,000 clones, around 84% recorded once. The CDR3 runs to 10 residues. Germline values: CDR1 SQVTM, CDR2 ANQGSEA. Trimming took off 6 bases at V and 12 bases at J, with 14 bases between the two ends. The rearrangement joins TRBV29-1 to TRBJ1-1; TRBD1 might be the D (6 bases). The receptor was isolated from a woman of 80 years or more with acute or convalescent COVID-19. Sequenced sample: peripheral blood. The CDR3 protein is CSVEQGRTFF. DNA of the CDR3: TGCAGCGTGGAACAGGGAAGGACTTTCTTT.